The entry below describes one T cell receptor beta chain. The antigen is unknown. The germline gives CDR1 SGHRS, CDR2 YFSETQ. This CDR3 comprises 13 residues. Trimming took 0 bases from V and 6 from J, leaving 9 bases between them. Some clones are missing from TCRdb's copy, which holds only in-frame ones; the method was immunoSEQ multiplex PCR. This sample has 250,000 to 300,000 clones, with almost 95% found just once. This sample was taken from a study of T cell responses to AZD1222 COVID-19 vaccine. Findings and caveats of the study: Once two AZD1222 doses were given, Spike-specific TCR breadth and depth went up.

This TCR was recovered from an adult who received the AZD1222 COVID-19 vaccine. The sample consisted of peripheral blood, taken 28 days after the second AZD1222 dose. The chain employs TRBV5-1 and TRBJ1-2, with a possible D match to TRBD1 (5 bases). CDR3 residues: CASSLEGRNGYTF. The CDR3 DNA reads as TGCGCCAGCAGCTTGGAGGGGAGGAATGGCTACACCTTC.